This TCR beta chain came from a study of blood T cells in healthy people across ages (dated by TCRdb to between 2015 and 2017). At the level of the whole study: In model experiments, roughly one uniquely barcoded TCR beta cDNA molecule per two T cells was captured by template switching. The donors were split into four age groups: young (average 16 years), middle-aged (39), aged (approximately 60) and long-lived (roughly 86). To avoid experimental bias, donors of different ages were distributed randomly across sequencing lanes. Using the same blood draw, the study looked at two additional independent replicas of 1 million unique cDNA reads for two donors, one aged 18 to 30 and the other aged 80 or older. The study measured age-related changes in TCR beta repertoire diversity using deep sequencing normalized with unique cDNA molecular identifiers. General findings and caveats noted by the study authors: Donor CMV infection status was unknown, potentially confounding age-related changes in expanded clonotypes. Estimates of total diversity from one million sequenced T cells were regarded as lower bounds and underestimates. Observed TCR beta diversity correlated strongly with the percentage of naive T cells measured by flow cytometry. The long-lived group showed more naive CD4+ T cells, fewer expanded clones and increased TCR diversity than the aged group, suggesting age selection. Observed TCR beta diversity per million T cells fell roughly linearly with age, and a significant reduction was already apparent by age around 40. Conclusive comparison of naive and antigen-experienced compartments was prevented by the profiling of bulk unsorted PBMCs.

Per the germline V gene (reference sequence), LNHDA is the CDR1 and SQIVND is the CDR2. The germline ends are 9 bases apart after V is trimmed by 3 bases and J by 4 bases. Taken from cysteine to phenylalanine, the CDR3 has 13 residues. The entry retains the CDR3 DNA only, 39 bases that are in frame from base 1. Many counts were recorded for this clonotype. This clone's antigen is unknown. The sample holds no much larger clone one base away, and base qualities are not on file. The donors were a few dozen Caucasian individuals from Russia, aged roughly 6 to 90 years, who were systemically healthy. Around 10 milliliters of peripheral blood were collected from each donor into EDTA-treated Vacutainer tubes. Ficoll-Paque density-gradient centrifugation was used to isolate PBMCs, with at least 6 million obtained per sample. Total RNA was extracted from PBMCs with Trizol reagent, with at least 5.5 micrograms obtained per sample. For every donor, flow cytometry on a PBMC aliquot measured the percentage of naive CD45RAhigh/CD27high T cells.

Preparation of the library involved 5' RACE. TCRdb lists the instrument as Illumina HiSeq 2500. A second PCR of about 6 to 12 cycles was run with a J-beta primer mix and a sample-barcoded 5' primer. A template-switch 5' adaptor carrying 12 random nucleotides introduced a unique molecular identifier onto each TCR beta cDNA molecule. Each sample yielded at least 2.5 million CDR3-containing paired-end reads. First-strand cDNA synthesis was performed from all RNA using the Mint cDNA synthesis kit, with priming by a TRBC-specific oligonucleotide. After uracil-DNA glycosylase treatment, a first 18-cycle PCR used universal primers M1SS and BC2_uni_R on all cDNA. In the authors' own workflow: For normalization, 1 million high-quality reads were randomly selected from each sample, with every read carrying a distinct molecular identifier. Reads with shared molecular identifiers were discarded instead of being binned into consensus sequences. CDR3 identification, clonotype clustering and error correction used MiTCR with a Q25 quality threshold and the strictest error-elimination algorithm. A nonparametric unseen species model with Euler transformation was used to estimate a lower bound on total TCR beta diversity. TCRdb reanalyzed the raw reads on its own, using fastp at Q25 for trimming and MiXCR for clone calling, and kept in-frame beta chains. When rows share a CDR3 protein, they turn into one entry using the most common DNA and genes. The V and J calls, along with clone size, are taken from TCRdb and not from the paper's own processing. The sample table lists hundreds of thousands of distinct CDR3 sequences, 25% to 30% of them with a count of one. The ten top clones hold 17% of the sample.

The sequence links TRBV19 to TRBJ1-2, with the D gene call left open. This receptor was identified in an elderly woman in good health. The source material was blood. The CDR3 here reads CASSMAAGYGYTF. The base sequence is TGTGCCAGTAGTATGGCGGCAGGCTATGGCTACACCTTC.